The 13 T cell receptor beta chains below were found in one sample sequenced in a study of post-analysis software for immune sequencing data. Broader study findings: About five TRBV segments, including TRBV5-6, TRBV5-1 and TRBV20-1, were more frequent in patients than controls.

Prepared TCR beta cDNA libraries contained unique molecular identifiers. TCRdb re-called the PCR reads with MiXCR, one entry per CDR3 protein. This table has about 760,000 distinct CDR3 sequences, just under 30% appearing once. These receptors have no known antigen. Source material: blood. These receptors came from a girl aged 5-17 years with multiple sclerosis.

This clonotype was seen a handful of times. The chain employs TRBV12-3 or TRBV12-4 and TRBJ2-3; D uncertain. The V gene lost 5 bases and the J gene lost 14 bases, with 17 bases spanning the gap. This CDR3 region has 12 residues. The CDR3 DNA follows: TGTGCCAGCAGTCCCGGATCCAGCACAGCGTATTTT. Its protein product is CASSPGSSTAYF.

V gene TRBV19 combines with J gene TRBJ2-1; 7 bases align to TRBD2. V trimming: 7 bases; J trimming: 5 bases; junction bases outside the gene matches: 8. Germline V lookup: CDR1 LNHDA, CDR2 SQIVND (reference sequence). This CDR3 is built from 14 residues. The CDR3 reads CASTSGGGNNEQFF. Here the CDR3 DNA reads TGTGCCAGTACTTCTGGGGGAGGGAACAATGAGCAGTTCTTC.

The chain joins TRBV5-4 to TRBJ1-1; perhaps TRBD1 as D (6 bases). Germline CDR1 SGHNT, CDR2 YYREEE (reference sequence). Between the trimmed V and J ends, which lost 6 bases and 7 bases, there was a span of 16 bases. CDR3 length: 13 amino acids. CDR3 region: CASKDLSGDEAFF. In nucleotides, the CDR3 is TGTGCCAGCAAGGATCTTTCAGGGGATGAAGCTTTCTTT. The full variable domain, completed using reference TRBV5-4 and TRBJ1-1, is ETGVTQSPTHLIKTRGQQVTLRCSSQSGHNTVSWYQQALGQGPQFIFQYYREEENGRGNFPPRFSGLQFPNYSSELNVNALELDDSALYLCASKDLSGDEAFFGQGTRLTVV.

This clonotype showed up just a few times. Written as DNA, the CDR3 is TGCGCCAGCAGTGAGTTCGCAGGGTCAAGCACAGATACGCAGTATTTT. It is translated as CASSEFAGSSTDTQYF. The V gene is TRBV10-1, the J gene TRBJ2-3, with D perhaps TRBD1 (5 bases). Germline V gene sequence: CDR1 WNHNN, CDR2 SYGVQD (reference sequence). V lost 1 base and J 0 bases, leaving 11 bases between the germline ends. CDR3 length: 16 residues.

The chain uses TRBV15 and TRBJ2-3; TRBD1 aligns across 8 bases. Germline V gives CDR1 LNHNV, CDR2 YYDKDF (reference sequence). The CDR3 has 14 amino acids. Trimming removed 0 bases from V and 14 bases from J; junction bases left unmatched: 10. The CDR3 region has the DNA TGTGCCACCAGCAGAGATGGGGGGACAGGCTCGCCGTATTTT. This encodes CATSRDGGTGSPYF.

This clonotype was observed a handful of times. V gene TRBV24-1 combines with J gene TRBJ2-1; possible D gene TRBD1, 6 bases. The CDR3 runs to 20 residues. With 4 bases removed from V and 0 bases from J, the gap between germline ends came to 24 bases. Per the germline V gene, CDR1 is KGHDR and CDR2 is SFDVKD. The CDR3 DNA follows: TGTGCCACCAGTGACCGAACGGGACACCGCGACTTATCCTCCTACAATGAGCAGTTCTTC. This translates into CATSDRTGHRDLSSYNEQFF.

The V call is TRBV28, the J call TRBJ1-4; D is unresolved. In germline, CDR1 is MDHEN, CDR2 SYDVKM. The length of the CDR3 is 12 residues. Trimming removed 5 bases from V and 9 bases from J, with 10 bases in between. The CDR3 coding sequence is TGTGCCAGCAGTCCTCCACGGAAAAAACTGTTTTTT. Translating gives CASSPPRKKLFF. The variable domain in full, completed from reference TRBV28 and TRBJ1-4, reads DVKVTQSSRYLVKRTGEKVFLECVQDMDHENMFWYRQDPGLGLRLIYFSYDVKMKEKGDIPEGYSVSREKKERFSLILESASTNQTSMYLCASSPPRKKLFFGSGTQLSVL.

Here the CDR3 DNA reads TGTGCCAGCAGCCACTTAGCGCCCGAGCAGTACTTC. Its protein product is CASSHLAPEQYF. The chain is built from TRBV14 and TRBJ2-7, with a tentative D call TRBD2 (5 bases). The germline V and J ends were trimmed by 3 bases and 6 bases, with 9 bases remaining between them. This CDR3 is built from 12 residues. The V gene's germline CDR1 is SGHDN and CDR2 FVKESK.

This clonotype turned up a few times. V gene TRBV28 combines with J gene TRBJ1-1, with no clear D. V was trimmed by 7 bases and J by 3 bases, leaving 12 bases between them. The CDR3 consists of 13 residues. The germline gives CDR1 MDHEN, CDR2 SYDVKM. CDR3 protein: CASTPGEYTEAFF. The CDR3, as DNA: TGTGCCAGCACCCCTGGAGAGTACACTGAAGCTTTCTTT.

Comment on this clonotype: This may come from a read error, since a much larger clone is one base off. This sequence joins TRBV29-1 and TRBJ2-1; D could derive from TRBD1 or TRBD2 (5 bases each). In germline, CDR1 is SQVTM, CDR2 ANQGSEA. The V gene lost 2 bases and the J gene lost 7 bases, with 21 bases spanning the gap. The CDR3 consists of 16 residues. The chain's CDR3 is CSVESGRAVRSNEQFF. As DNA, the CDR3 is TGCAGCGTTGAATCGGGACGAGCGGTTCGGTCAAATGAGCAGTTCTTC.

This clonotype was seen a few times. V is TRBV2 and J is TRBJ2-7; D unclear. The V gene lost 8 bases and the J gene lost 4 bases, with 12 bases spanning the gap. The germline V gene encodes CDR1 SNHLY and CDR2 FYNNEI. The CDR3 loop spans 12 amino acids. The CDR3 bases are TGTGCCAGCTCCCAGGCAGATTACGAGCAGTACTTC. As protein: CASSQADYEQYF. The entire variable domain, with the rest obtained from reference TRBV2 and TRBJ2-7, is as follows: EPEVTQTPSHQVTQMGQEVILRCVPISNHLYFYWYRQILGQKVEFLVSFYNNEISEKSEIFDDQFSVERPDGSNFTLKIRSTKLEDSAMYFCASSQADYEQYFGPGTRLTVT.

The chain carries TRBV20-1 and TRBJ1-6, with D maybe TRBD1 (6 bases). The CDR3 sequence is 13 residues long. Trimming removed 6 bases from V and 7 bases from J, with 13 bases in between. Germline lookup yields CDR1 DFQATT and CDR2 SNEGSKA (reference sequence). CDR3 in amino acids: CSARGGPNSPLHF. The CDR3, as DNA: TGCAGTGCGCGGGGGGGCCCGAATTCACCCCTCCACTTT.

This clonotype was seen many times. The V call is TRBV7-2, the J call TRBJ2-3; 7 bases agree with TRBD1. After removal of 5 bases from V and 2 bases from J, the junction contained 7 bases not matched to a gene. From germline, CDR1 is SGHTA and CDR2 FQGNSA. The CDR3 extends over 15 amino acids. In nucleotides, the CDR3 is TGTGCCAGCAGCACAGGGGCCTTTCCCACAGATACGCAGTATTTT. Its translation: CASSTGAFPTDTQYF. The variable domain in full, with the rest retrieved from reference TRBV7-2 and TRBJ2-3, is GAGVSQSPSNKVTEKGKDVELRCDPISGHTALYWYRQSLGQGLEFLIYFQGNSAPDKSGLPSDRFSAERTGGSVSTLTIQRTQQEDSAVYLCASSTGAFPTDTQYFGPGTRLTVL.